This T cell receptor beta chain was identified during a study of beta chain features in type 1 diabetes. Of the isolated RNA, all was reverse transcribed, and so the sequenced material was expressed TCRB transcripts. The assay was immunoSEQ multiplex PCR, and TCRdb's table has in-frame clones only and misses some. In the table there are almost 250,000 clones, 12% to 15% of which are singletons. General study findings and limits: cDNA-based reads could over-represent cells with high TCR expression.

This clone was observed a handful of times. Its antigen is still unknown. Sequencing was carried out using naive CD4+ T cells from blood. This TCR derives from a middle-aged woman in good health.

The CDR3 reads CASSVKQSDTQYF. The CDR3 bases are TGTGCCAGCAGCGTTAAGCAATCAGATACGCAGTATTTT. The chain links TRBV9 to TRBJ2-3, with D unresolved. The CDR3 extends over 13 amino acids. Trimming took off 2 bases at V and 4 bases at J, with 8 bases between the two ends. From germline, CDR1 is SGDLS and CDR2 YYNGEE.